The 32 T cell receptor beta chains below come from one sample, sequenced in a study of blood T cell repertoires in COVID-19. TCRdb keeps only in-frame clones here, not all; method: immunoSEQ multiplex PCR. The data contain some 200,000 clones, 80% to 90% of them seen just once; the ten biggest clones take up approximately 4%. Sequencing was performed on peripheral blood. Receptor source: a man aged 18 to 29 with active or convalescent COVID-19.

This chain uses TRBV6-6 with TRBJ1-1, with D perhaps TRBD1 (5 bases). The CDR3 runs 16 residues. CDR1 MNHNY and CDR2 SVGAGI come from the germline V gene (reference sequence). V lost 2 bases and J lost 4, with 17 bases in between. CDR3 coding DNA: TGTGCCAGCAGTTACGAGGGGAAGGGACTACCCACTGAAGCTTTCTTT. Translating it yields CASSYEGKGLPTEAFF.

V and J are TRBV6-5 and TRBJ2-1, with 9 bases aligning to TRBD1. CDR3 size: 13 residues. The germline CDR1 and CDR2 sequences are MNHEY and SVGAGI. With V trimmed by 5 bases and J by 16 bases, 12 bases remained unmatched. Written as DNA, the CDR3 is TGTGCCAGCAGTCAGGCCCCGGGACAGGGCCCTTTCTTC. Translated: CASSQAPGQGPFF.

This clone appeared once. This chain links TRBV12-3 or TRBV12-4 with TRBJ2-1; weak D call: TRBD2 (5 bases). V lost 8 bases to trimming and J lost 15 bases, with 23 bases between them. The CDR3 is made up of 13 amino acids. CDR3 region: CASLKTAGSGGFF. In DNA form, the CDR3 reads TGTGCCAGCTTGAAAACGGCTGGATCTGGAGGGTTCTTC.

The chain carries TRBV10-3 and TRBJ1-1; D not resolved. The CDR3 is 14 amino acids. Trimming stripped 3 bases from V and 3 bases from J, with 11 bases between. Germline CDR1 reads ENHRY; CDR2 reads SYGVKD. DNA for the CDR3: TGTGCCATCAGTGATGAGACACCCTACACTGAAGCTTTCTTT. Amino acid sequence: CAISDETPYTEAFF.

The V and J genes are TRBV6-2 or TRBV6-3 and TRBJ2-5; D might be TRBD2 (5 bases). The V gene's germline CDR1 is MNHEY and CDR2 SVGEGT. CDR3 length: 19 residues. V was shortened by 5 bases and J by 3 bases, with 28 bases between the two germline ends. CDR3 nucleotides: TGTGCCAGCAGTACCTGGGCCTCCACTTACCAAGAGGGAGAAGAGACCCAGTACTTC. This translates into CASSTWASTYQEGEETQYF.

This clone was observed a handful of times. J is TRBJ1-5 and V is TRBV10-3; D not certain. Germline V gene data show CDR1 as ENHRY and CDR2 as SYGVKD. The CDR3 runs to 15 residues. The ends were cut back, 4 bases at V and 3 bases at J, with 13 bases in the middle. The CDR3 region is CAISVGAGNNQPQHF. In nucleotides, the CDR3 is TGTGCCATCAGTGTTGGCGCAGGAAACAATCAGCCCCAGCATTTT.

The chain is built from TRBV27 and TRBJ2-3, with 12 positions matching TRBD2. Trimming removed 6 bases from V and 0 bases from J; junction bases left unmatched: 7. The CDR3 has 17 amino acids. Looked up from germline, CDR1 is MNHEY and CDR2 is SMNVEV (reference sequence). CDR3 nucleotide sequence: TGTGCCAGCAGCTTAGGGACTAGCGGGCCTAGCACAGATACGCAGTATTTT. This codes for CASSLGTSGPSTDTQYF.

This sequence joins TRBV5-1 and TRBJ1-1, with 7 bases identical to TRBD1. There are 16 residues in the CDR3. The germline CDR1 and CDR2 sequences are SGHRS and YFSETQ. Germline trimming cut 4 bases from V and 0 bases from J; bases unmatched to any gene: 9. CDR3: CASSLQPTGMNTEAFF. DNA for the CDR3: TGCGCCAGCAGCCTACAACCGACAGGGATGAACACTGAAGCTTTCTTT.

The chain is built from TRBV4-1 and TRBJ2-7; 10 nucleotides agree with TRBD2. The CDR3 contains 15 residues. V shed 2 bases and J 2 bases; nucleotides not matched to a gene: 3. Germline V CDR1 and CDR2: MGHRA, YSYEKL. The CDR3 spells CASSQLTSGTYEQYF. As DNA, the CDR3 is TGCGCCAGCAGCCAACTCACTAGCGGGACCTACGAGCAGTACTTC.

A single count supports this clone. The chain uses TRBV30 and TRBJ1-1; weak D call: TRBD1 (5 bases). This CDR3 contains 13 residues. CDR1 is GTSNPN, CDR2 SVGIG, per germline (reference sequence). Trimming left V 0 bases short and J 1 base short, with 6 bases between. As DNA, the CDR3 is TGTGCCTGGAGTGTACAGGAGAACACTGAAGCTTTCTTT. It yields the protein CAWSVQENTEAFF.

The rearrangement uses TRBV6-2 or TRBV6-3 and TRBJ1-5; D ambiguous. V was cut by 6 bases and J by 2 bases, with 17 bases left in between. Germline CDR1 reads MNHEY; CDR2 reads SVGEGT. The CDR3 contains 16 residues. CDR3 DNA sequence: TGTGCCAGCAGCCTCCTTCGGGGTACCGGCAATCAGCCCCAGCATTTT. Its protein product is CASSLLRGTGNQPQHF.

This clone was recorded once. This chain uses TRBV14 with TRBJ2-1, with TRBD1 matching 7 bases. Germline values: CDR1 SGHDN, CDR2 FVKESK. The ends lost 3 bases at V and 8 bases at J; junction bases unmatched: 4. The CDR3 length is 13 residues. CDR3 in DNA: TGTGCCAGCAGCCAGGTTACAGGGGATGAGCAGTTCTTC. Translation: CASSQVTGDEQFF.

This chain connects TRBV24-1 to TRBJ1-2; possible D gene TRBD1, 6 bases. Trimming pared 2 bases from V and 5 bases from J, leaving 20 bases between. The germline gives CDR1 KGHDR, CDR2 SFDVKD. The length of the CDR3 is 17 residues. DNA for the CDR3: TGTGCCACCAGTGATTCCGCCGAGGGCCAGGGGATTTATGGCTACACCTTC. Its protein is CATSDSAEGQGIYGYTF.

The rearrangement uses TRBV19 and TRBJ2-1, with D possibly TRBD1 on 6 matching bases. This CDR3 spans 19 amino acids. Per germline, CDR1 LNHDA and CDR2 SQIVND (reference sequence). V was trimmed by 7 bases and J by 1 base, leaving 26 bases between them. CDR3 amino acids: CASIYRGKRGCGSYNEQFF. For the CDR3, the DNA is TGTGCCAGTATTTATAGAGGCAAAAGGGGGTGTGGGTCCTACAATGAGCAGTTCTTC.

This chain joins TRBV29-1 and TRBJ2-3, with D maybe TRBD1 (5 bases). Germline assignment: CDR1 SQVTM and CDR2 ANQGSEA. Deletions cut 4 bases from V and 0 bases from J, with 11 bases between. The CDR3 runs to 14 residues. The CDR3 nucleotides are TGCAGCGTTGCTTTGACAGCTAGCACAGATACGCAGTATTTT. Translated: CSVALTASTDTQYF.

The rearrangement uses TRBV27 and TRBJ2-1; TRBD2 matches 12 bases. The V gene end was trimmed by 4 bases and the J gene end by 2 bases; junction bases not matched to a gene: 9. CDR1 MNHEY and CDR2 SMNVEV come from the germline V gene (reference sequence). The CDR3 has 18 amino acids. The CDR3 protein is CASSSPSPSGRAYNEQFF. Written as DNA, the CDR3 is TGTGCCAGCAGTTCCCCATCCCCTAGCGGGAGGGCCTACAATGAGCAGTTCTTC.

The chain uses TRBV27 and TRBJ1-1; maybe TRBD1 (6 bases). CDR1 and CDR2 from the germline V gene are MNHEY and SMNVEV (reference sequence). V lost 2 bases and J lost 5, with 12 bases in between. The CDR3 contains 14 residues. CDR3 residues: CASSLARGGTEAFF. DNA of the CDR3: TGTGCCAGCAGTTTAGCCAGGGGAGGGACTGAAGCTTTCTTT.

V usage is TRBV6-2 or TRBV6-3 and J usage is TRBJ1-2, with unresolved D. V dropped 5 bases and J dropped 3 bases, with 10 bases sitting between them. The CDR3 is 13 residues long. The V gene's germline CDR1 is MNHEY and CDR2 SVGEGT. The CDR3, as DNA: TGTGCCAGCAGTGGGCAGATCGACTATGGCTACACCTTC. This sequence encodes CASSGQIDYGYTF.

In its sample, this clone was seen once. The V gene is TRBV15, the J gene TRBJ2-3; D is unclear. CDR1 is LNHNV, CDR2 YYDKDF, per germline (reference sequence). Trimming removed 0 bases at V and 3 bases at J, with 10 bases between. There are 15 residues in the CDR3. CDR3 loop: CATSRDPYTTDTQYF. CDR3 bases: TGTGCCACCAGCAGAGATCCCTATACGACAGATACGCAGTATTTT.

The rearrangement uses TRBV7-3 and TRBJ2-1; 7 positions agree with TRBD2. The CDR3 is made up of 13 amino acids. With V trimmed by 3 bases and J by 6 bases, 2 bases remained unmatched. CDR1 and CDR2 from the germline V gene are SGHTA and FQGTGA. CDR3 region: CASSFGLGNEQFF. The CDR3 DNA reads as TGTGCCAGCAGCTTCGGACTAGGCAATGAGCAGTTCTTC.

This clone was detected a few times. The chain recombines TRBV2 with TRBJ1-6; 7 positions agree with TRBD1. The trim removed 4 bases at V and 8 bases at J, leaving 5 bases unmatched. Germline lookup yields CDR1 SNHLY and CDR2 FYNNEI. The CDR3 runs 14 residues. CDR3 nucleotide sequence: TGTGCCAGCAGTGGACAGGGTATGGATTCACCCCTCCACTTT. Its protein is CASSGQGMDSPLHF.

This chain uses TRBV7-3 with TRBJ1-1; D unclear. The CDR3 totals 13 residues. V lost 6 bases to trimming and J lost 4 bases, with 12 bases between them. CDR1 and CDR2 from the germline V gene are SGHTA and FQGTGA. The CDR3 DNA reads as TGTGCCAGCAGACTTTCGGTGGTCACTGAAGCTTTCTTT. Its protein product is CASRLSVVTEAFF.

CDR3 loop: CASSVAQRSYNEQFF. The CDR3 bases are TGTGCCAGCAGCGTAGCTCAGCGGTCCTACAATGAGCAGTTCTTC. The genes are TRBV9 and TRBJ2-1; tentative D call: TRBD2 (5 bases). There are 15 residues in the CDR3. Germline V lookup: CDR1 SGDLS, CDR2 YYNGEE. V lost 0 bases to trimming and J lost 1 base, with 8 bases between them.

The chain links TRBV4-2 to TRBJ2-6; D gene uncertain. CDR1 is LGHNA and CDR2 is YNFKEQ in the germline V gene. V was trimmed by 0 bases and J by 0 bases, leaving 9 bases between them. The CDR3 runs to 17 residues. CDR3 loop: CASSQESHLSGANVLTF. The CDR3 DNA is TGTGCCAGCAGCCAAGAGTCACATCTCTCTGGGGCCAACGTCCTGACTTTC.

This clone was recorded only once. The CDR3 here is CATSDFQGSGPQHF. The DNA of the CDR3 is TGTGCCACCAGTGATTTTCAGGGCAGTGGGCCCCAGCATTTT. The J gene is TRBJ1-5, the V gene TRBV24-1; a possible D gene is TRBD1 (5 bases). The V end lost 1 base, the J end lost 9 bases, and 12 bases lay between the germline ends. The CDR3 runs to 14 residues. Germline V gene data show CDR1 as KGHDR and CDR2 as SFDVKD.

This chain uses TRBV6-2 or TRBV6-3 with TRBJ2-5; D remains unclear. CDR3 length: 14 amino acids. The germline CDR1 and CDR2 sequences are MNHEY and SVGEGT. The V end lost 4 bases, the J end lost 2 bases, and 11 bases lay between the germline ends. Here the CDR3 reads CASSFRSQQETQYF. In DNA, the CDR3 is TGTGCCAGCAGTTTTCGTTCCCAGCAAGAGACCCAGTACTTC.

This sequence joins TRBV5-1 and TRBJ1-2, with TRBD1 identical over 7 bases. The J segment lost 5 bases and the V segment lost 4 bases, leaving 11 bases of the junction unmatched. Per germline, CDR1 SGHRS and CDR2 YFSETQ. CDR3 length equals 15 residues. In DNA, the CDR3 is TGCGCCAGCAGCGCGGTAAGGGACAGTCCATATGGCTACACCTTC. It specifies CASSAVRDSPYGYTF.

This CDR3 is CASGLGPNTEAFF. CDR3 sequence (DNA): TGCGCCAGCGGGCTGGGGCCGAACACTGAAGCTTTCTTT. J is TRBJ1-1 and V is TRBV5-1, with D perhaps TRBD1 (5 bases). V was clipped by 7 bases and J by 1 base, with 11 bases between them. Germline V gene lookup returns CDR1 SGHRS and CDR2 YFSETQ. There are 13 residues in the CDR3.

For the CDR3, the DNA is TGTGCCAGCAACAGGATCGGCTACACCTTC. Encoded protein: CASNRIGYTF. The chain has TRBV19 and TRBJ1-2, with TRBD1 as a possible D gene (5 bases). The CDR3 covers 10 residues. V dropped 9 bases and J dropped 8 bases, with 10 bases sitting between them. Germline V gives CDR1 LNHDA, CDR2 SQIVND (reference sequence).

The chain couples TRBV7-3 to TRBJ1-1; possibly TRBD1 for D (6 bases). The V and J ends lost 4 bases and 0 bases respectively, with 9 bases between them. The germline V gene has CDR1 SGHTA and CDR2 FQGTGA. CDR3 length: 14 residues. The CDR3 reads CASSSPGVNTEAFF. In DNA form, the CDR3 reads TGTGCCAGCAGCTCCCCAGGGGTGAACACTGAAGCTTTCTTT.

The rearrangement joins TRBV12-3 or TRBV12-4 to TRBJ1-3, with D tentatively TRBD1 (5 bases). The CDR3 has 13 amino acids. The V end lost 3 bases, the J end lost 4 bases, and 7 bases lay between the germline ends. Here the CDR3 reads CASSFRGGNTIYF. The CDR3 DNA reads as TGTGCCAGCAGTTTTAGGGGAGGAAACACCATATATTTT.

The chain has TRBV3-1 (or the pseudogene TRBV3-2) and TRBJ1-5; 10 nucleotides agree with TRBD1. The CDR3 is made up of 13 amino acids. The V segment lost 4 bases and the J segment 9 bases; nucleotides outside the gene matches: 3. Per germline, CDR1 LGHDT and CDR2 YNNKEL (reference sequence). CDR3 region: CASSRQGAGPQHF. Written as DNA, the CDR3 is TGTGCCAGCAGCCGACAGGGGGCCGGGCCCCAGCATTTT.